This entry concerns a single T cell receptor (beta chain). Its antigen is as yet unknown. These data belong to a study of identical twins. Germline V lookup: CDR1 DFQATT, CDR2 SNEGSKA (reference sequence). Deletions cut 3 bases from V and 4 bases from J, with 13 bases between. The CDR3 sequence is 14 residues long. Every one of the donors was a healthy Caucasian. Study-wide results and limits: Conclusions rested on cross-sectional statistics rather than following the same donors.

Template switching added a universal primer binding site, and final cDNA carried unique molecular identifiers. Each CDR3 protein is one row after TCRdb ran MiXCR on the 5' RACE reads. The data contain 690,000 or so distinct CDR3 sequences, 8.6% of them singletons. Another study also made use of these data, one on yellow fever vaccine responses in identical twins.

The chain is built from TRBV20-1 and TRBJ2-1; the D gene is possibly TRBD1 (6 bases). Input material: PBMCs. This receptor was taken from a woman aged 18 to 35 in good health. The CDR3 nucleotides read TGCAGTGCTAGCGGGACACTCACTTACAATGAGCAGTTCTTC. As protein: CSASGTLTYNEQFF.